The rows below give T cell receptor beta chains drawn from one sample of a study of OX40 agonist ivuxolimab in advanced cancers. Here immunoSEQ multiplex PCR was the method, and the copy in TCRdb shows in-frame clones only, minus some. The sample lists 65,000 to 95,000 clones, 70% to 90% seen once, with about 0.45% in the top ten. The specimen was CD4+ or CD8+ T cells sorted from blood, collected in a trial of the OX40 agonist ivuxolimab. These receptors all come from an adult with an advanced solid tumor such as melanoma, head and neck, liver or kidney cancer. Both conserved end residues are part of each CDR3. D genes are given only for firm matches. Not all rows give a size; the values are once, few, many and, for expanded clones, a class.

J,D,V,size,CDR3,DNA
TRBJ1-2,-,TRBV18,-,CASSPGSNGYTF,TGTGCCAGCTCACCAGGGTCTAATGGCTACACCTTC
TRBJ1-1,-,TRBV7-8,-,CASSLALLGARKAFF,TGTGCCAGCAGCTTAGCGTTGTTAGGAGCACGTAAAGCTTTCTTT
TRBJ2-5,-,TRBV7-3,-,CASSLADGETQYF,TGTGCCAGCAGCTTGGCGGACGGAGAGACCCAGTACTTC
TRBJ2-5,TRBD1,TRBV5-4,-,CASSPTPPGQGLETQYF,TGTGCCAGCAGCCCTACTCCGCCGGGACAGGGGCTTGAGACCCAGTACTTC
TRBJ1-1,-,TRBV27,-,CASSWRDGEAFF,TGTGCCAGCAGTTGGAGGGACGGAGAAGCTTTCTTT
TRBJ2-2,TRBD1,TRBV7-3,-,CASSLTGSNTGELFF,TGTGCCAGCAGCTTGACAGGGTCGAACACCGGGGAGCTGTTTTTT
TRBJ2-7,-,TRBV27,-,CASSLFRGIGAPGPREQYF,TGTGCCAGCAGTTTATTTCGGGGGATTGGGGCCCCCGGCCCAAGAGAGCAGTACTTC
TRBJ1-4,-,TRBV5-1,-,CASSAGTTTNEKLFF,TGCGCCAGCAGCGCGGGGACAACCACTAATGAAAAACTGTTTTTT
TRBJ1-4,-,TRBV19,-,CASSDEQYNEKLFF,TGTGCCAGTAGTGACGAACAGTATAATGAAAAACTGTTTTTT
TRBJ2-1,-,TRBV15,-,CATSRGSGEQFF,TGTGCCACCAGCAGAGGATCGGGTGAGCAGTTCTTC
TRBJ2-5,-,TRBV5-4,-,CASSLEETQYF,TGTGCCAGCAGCTTGGAGGAGACCCAGTACTTC
TRBJ1-2,-,TRBV2,-,CASSVEYGYTF,TGTGCCAGCAGTGTAGAATATGGCTACACCTTC
TRBJ1-1,-,TRBV28,-,CASSPSVNTEAFF,TGTGCCAGCAGTCCCTCAGTGAACACTGAAGCTTTCTTT
TRBJ1-6,-,TRBV7-2,-,CASSARRGPLSSYNSPLHF,TGTGCCAGCAGCGCACGCAGGGGCCCCCTCAGCTCCTATAATTCACCCCTCCACTTT
TRBJ1-2,-,TRBV6-1,-,CAGSQGSRGYTF,TGTGCCGGCTCTCAAGGGTCTCGAGGCTACACCTTC
TRBJ2-3,TRBD2,TRBV18,-,CASSPETSGGADTQYF,TGTGCCAGCTCACCAGAGACTAGCGGGGGGGCAGATACGCAGTATTTT
TRBJ2-1,-,TRBV5-1,-,CASSPGQFF,TGCGCCAGCAGCCCAGGACAGTTCTTC
TRBJ2-3,-,TRBV6-5,-,CASSYGGRTDTQYF,TGTGCCAGCAGTTATGGTGGCAGAACAGATACGCAGTATTTT
TRBJ2-2,-,TRBV5-1,-,CASKQQVDTGELFF,TGCGCCAGCAAACAGCAGGTTGACACCGGGGAGCTGTTTTTT
TRBJ2-5,-,TRBV10-3,-,CAISDRGGEETQYF,TGTGCCATCAGTGACAGGGGAGGGGAGGAGACCCAGTACTTC
TRBJ2-7,-,TRBV7-9,-,CASSPPVDPVSYEQYF,TGTGCCAGCAGCCCTCCGGTTGATCCGGTCTCCTACGAGCAGTACTTC
TRBJ2-6,-,TRBV5-8,-,CASSPPGPGANVLTF,TGTGCCAGCAGCCCTCCAGGGCCTGGGGCCAACGTCCTGACTTTC
TRBJ1-1,-,TRBV14,once,CASSPTRGRNAEAFF,TGTGCCAGCAGCCCCACCCGGGGGCGAAACGCTGAAGCTTTCTTT
TRBJ2-5,-,TRBV28,-,CASSKGGARETQYF,TGTGCCAGCAGCAAAGGGGGAGCGCGAGAGACCCAGTACTTC
TRBJ1-3,-,TRBV5-6,-,CASSLYGPGNTIYF,TGTGCCAGCAGCCTCTACGGGCCTGGAAACACCATATATTTT
TRBJ1-5,TRBD1,TRBV7-2,-,CASSPGQRNQPQHF,TGTGCCAGCAGCCCGGGACAGCGAAATCAGCCCCAGCATTTT
TRBJ1-6,-,TRBV28,few,CASKEGEVWSSPLHF,TGTGCCAGCAAGGAGGGGGAGGTCTGGAGTTCACCCCTCCACTTT
TRBJ1-6,-,TRBV11-3,-,CASSLSPGSPLHF,TGTGCCAGCAGCTTATCCCCCGGCTCACCCCTCCACTTT
TRBJ2-7,-,TRBV27,-,CATRDYYEQYF,TGTGCCACCCGAGATTACTACGAGCAGTACTTC
TRBJ2-5,TRBD1,TRBV19,-,CASSDGTGELGLAQYF,TGTGCCAGTAGTGACGGGACAGGGGAGCTCGGCCTGGCCCAGTACTTC
TRBJ1-5,-,TRBV18,-,CASSRTGSDQPQHF,TGTGCCAGCTCGCGTACAGGGTCAGATCAGCCCCAGCATTTT
TRBJ2-5,-,TRBV18,-,CASSPQGFTGSDNRETQYF,TGTGCCAGCTCACCACAAGGGTTCACGGGGTCCGATAACCGGGAGACCCAGTACTTC
TRBJ2-3,TRBD1,TRBV6-1,-,CASSEAGGTGTQYF,TGTGCCAGCAGTGAGGCAGGGGGCACGGGTACGCAGTATTTT
TRBJ2-3,-,TRBV5-1,-,CASTFNGGGTDTQYF,TGCGCCAGCACCTTTAACGGGGGCGGAACAGATACGCAGTATTTT
TRBJ2-4,TRBD2,TRBV9,-,CASSRYVWGGGNIQYF,TGTGCCAGCAGCCGATATGTTTGGGGGGGAGGAAACATTCAGTACTTC
TRBJ2-2,-,TRBV2,-,CASRQQYTGELFF,TGTGCCAGCAGACAACAGTACACCGGGGAGCTGTTTTTT
TRBJ2-5,-,TRBV11-1,-,CASSLGEETQYF,TGTGCCAGCAGCTTAGGGGAAGAGACCCAGTACTTC
TRBJ2-7,-,TRBV6-5,once,CASSGNRGGEQYF,TGTGCCAGCAGCGGAAACAGGGGAGGAGAGCAGTACTTC
TRBJ1-5,-,TRBV5-1,-,CASSVGSEGSQPQHF,TGCGCCAGCAGCGTGGGGTCAGAGGGATCTCAGCCCCAGCATTTT
TRBJ2-1,TRBD1,TRBV5-6,few,CASSADGQATSYNEQFF,TGTGCCAGCAGCGCCGATGGACAGGCAACTTCCTACAATGAGCAGTTCTTC
TRBJ2-3,-,TRBV7-3,-,CASSPSPEVTDTQYF,TGTGCCAGCAGCCCGTCTCCCGAGGTCACAGATACGCAGTATTTT
TRBJ2-5,-,TRBV5-1,-,CASSLASGAWSETQYF,TGCGCCAGCAGCTTGGCCTCCGGGGCCTGGTCGGAGACCCAGTACTTC
TRBJ1-6,-,TRBV5-5,-,CASSFSPGHHNSPLHF,TGTGCCAGCAGCTTCTCACCGGGACACCATAATTCACCCCTCCACTTT
TRBJ2-3,TRBD2,TRBV5-4,many,CASSRGGSSTDTQYF,TGTGCCAGCAGCCGCGGGGGGTCCAGCACAGATACGCAGTATTTT